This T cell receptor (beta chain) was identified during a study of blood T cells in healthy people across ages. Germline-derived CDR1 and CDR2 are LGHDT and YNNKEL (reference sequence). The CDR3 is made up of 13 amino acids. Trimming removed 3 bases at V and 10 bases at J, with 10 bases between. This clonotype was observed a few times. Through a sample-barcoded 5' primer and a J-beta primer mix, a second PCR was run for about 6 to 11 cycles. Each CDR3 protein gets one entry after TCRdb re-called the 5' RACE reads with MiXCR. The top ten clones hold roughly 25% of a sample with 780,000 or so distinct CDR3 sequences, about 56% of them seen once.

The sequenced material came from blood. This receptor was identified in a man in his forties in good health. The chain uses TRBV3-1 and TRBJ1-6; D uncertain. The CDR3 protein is CASSQRNLSPLHF. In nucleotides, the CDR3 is TGTGCCAGCAGCCAGCGTAACCTCTCACCCCTCCACTTT. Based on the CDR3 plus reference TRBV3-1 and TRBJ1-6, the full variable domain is DTAVSQTPKYLVTQMGNDKSIKCEQNLGHDTMYWYKQDSKKFLKIMFSYNNKELIINETVPNRFSPKSPDKAHLNLHINSLELGDSAVYFCASSQRNLSPLHFGNGTRLTVT.